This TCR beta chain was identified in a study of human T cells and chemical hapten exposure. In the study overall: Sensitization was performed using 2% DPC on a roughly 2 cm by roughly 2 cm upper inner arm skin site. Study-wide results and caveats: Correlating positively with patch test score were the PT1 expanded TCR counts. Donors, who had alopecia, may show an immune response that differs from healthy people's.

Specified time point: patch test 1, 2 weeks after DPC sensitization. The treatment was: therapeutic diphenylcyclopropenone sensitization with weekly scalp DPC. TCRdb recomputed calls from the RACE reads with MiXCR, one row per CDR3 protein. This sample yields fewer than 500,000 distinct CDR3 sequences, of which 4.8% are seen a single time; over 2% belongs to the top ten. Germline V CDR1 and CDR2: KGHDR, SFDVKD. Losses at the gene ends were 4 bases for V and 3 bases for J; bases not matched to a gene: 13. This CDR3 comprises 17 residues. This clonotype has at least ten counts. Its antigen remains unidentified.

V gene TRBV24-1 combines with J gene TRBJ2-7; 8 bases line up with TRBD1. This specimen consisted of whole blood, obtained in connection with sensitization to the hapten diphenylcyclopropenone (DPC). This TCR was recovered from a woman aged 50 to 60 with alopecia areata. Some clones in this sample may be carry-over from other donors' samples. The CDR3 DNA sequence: TGTGCCACCAGTGACCTACTCACGACAGGGGAAGGCTACGAGCAGTACTTC. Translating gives CATSDLLTTGEGYEQYF.